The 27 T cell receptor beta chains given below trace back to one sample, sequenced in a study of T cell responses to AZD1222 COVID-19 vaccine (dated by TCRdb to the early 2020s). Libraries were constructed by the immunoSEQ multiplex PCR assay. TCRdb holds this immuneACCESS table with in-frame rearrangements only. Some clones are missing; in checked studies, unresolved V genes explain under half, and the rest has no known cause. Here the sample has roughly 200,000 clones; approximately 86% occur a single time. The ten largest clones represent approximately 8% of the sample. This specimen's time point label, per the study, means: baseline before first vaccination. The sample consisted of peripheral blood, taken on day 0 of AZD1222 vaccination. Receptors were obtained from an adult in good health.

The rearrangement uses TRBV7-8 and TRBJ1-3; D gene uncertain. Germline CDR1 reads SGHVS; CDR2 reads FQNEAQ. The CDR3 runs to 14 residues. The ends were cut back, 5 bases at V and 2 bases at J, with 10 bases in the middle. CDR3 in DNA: TGTGCCAGCAGCCCCCACCACGCTGGAAACACCATATATTTT. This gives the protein CASSPHHAGNTIYF.

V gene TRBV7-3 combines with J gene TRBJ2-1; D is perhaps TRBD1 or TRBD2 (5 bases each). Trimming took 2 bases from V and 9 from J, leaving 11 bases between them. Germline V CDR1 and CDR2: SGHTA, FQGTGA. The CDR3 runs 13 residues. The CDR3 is CASSLGAGSEQFF. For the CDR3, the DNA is TGTGCCAGCAGCTTAGGGGCAGGGAGTGAGCAGTTCTTC.

Here the CDR3 reads CASSRKTGTGANPVQETQYF. The CDR3 DNA sequence: TGTGCCAGCAGCAGAAAAACCGGGACAGGGGCCAATCCAGTCCAAGAGACCCAGTACTTC. The chain employs TRBV7-6 and TRBJ2-5; TRBD1 aligns across 10 bases. Trimming removed 5 bases from V and 1 base from J; junction bases left unmatched: 19. The CDR3 contains 20 residues. Germline V gives CDR1 SGHVS, CDR2 FNYEAQ.

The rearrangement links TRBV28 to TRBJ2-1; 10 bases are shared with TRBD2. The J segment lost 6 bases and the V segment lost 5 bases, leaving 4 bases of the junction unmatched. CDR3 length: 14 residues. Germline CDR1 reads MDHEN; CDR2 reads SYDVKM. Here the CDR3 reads CASSLSGGFNEQFF. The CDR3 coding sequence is TGTGCCAGCAGTCTTAGCGGGGGGTTCAATGAGCAGTTCTTC. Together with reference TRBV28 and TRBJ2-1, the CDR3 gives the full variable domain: DVKVTQSSRYLVKRTGEKVFLECVQDMDHENMFWYRQDPGLGLRLIYFSYDVKMKEKGDIPEGYSVSREKKERFSLILESASTNQTSMYLCASSLSGGFNEQFFGPGTRLTVL.

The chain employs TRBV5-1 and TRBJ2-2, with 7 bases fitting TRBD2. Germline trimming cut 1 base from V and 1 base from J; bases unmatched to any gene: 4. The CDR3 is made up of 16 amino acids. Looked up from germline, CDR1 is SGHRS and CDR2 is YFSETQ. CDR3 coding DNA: TGCGCCAGCAGCTTGTTCGGGACTATGAACACCGGGGAGCTGTTTTTT. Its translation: CASSLFGTMNTGELFF.

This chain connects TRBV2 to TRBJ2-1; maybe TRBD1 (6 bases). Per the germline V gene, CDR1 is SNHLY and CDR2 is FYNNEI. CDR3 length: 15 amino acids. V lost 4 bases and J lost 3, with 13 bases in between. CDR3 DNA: TGTGCCAGCAGTGCAGAGGGACACCTCTACAATGAGCAGTTCTTC. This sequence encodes CASSAEGHLYNEQFF.

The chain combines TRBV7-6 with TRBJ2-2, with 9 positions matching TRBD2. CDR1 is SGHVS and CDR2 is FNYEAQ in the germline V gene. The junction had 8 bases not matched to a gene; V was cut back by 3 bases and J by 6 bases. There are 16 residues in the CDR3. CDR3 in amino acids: CASSLARGGSAGELFF. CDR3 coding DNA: TGTGCCAGCAGCTTGGCGCGGGGGGGCAGTGCCGGGGAGCTGTTTTTT.

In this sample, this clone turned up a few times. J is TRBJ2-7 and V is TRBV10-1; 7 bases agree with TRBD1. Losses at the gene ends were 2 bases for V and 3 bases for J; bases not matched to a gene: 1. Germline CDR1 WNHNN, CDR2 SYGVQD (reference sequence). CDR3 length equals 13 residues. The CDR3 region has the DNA TGCGCCAGCAGTGAGCACAGGGGCTACGAGCAGTACTTC. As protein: CASSEHRGYEQYF.

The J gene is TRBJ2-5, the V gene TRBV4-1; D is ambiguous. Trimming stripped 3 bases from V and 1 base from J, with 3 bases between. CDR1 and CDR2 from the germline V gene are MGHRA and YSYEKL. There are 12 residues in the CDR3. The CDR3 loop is CASSQGQETQYF. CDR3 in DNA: TGCGCCAGCAGCCAGGGCCAAGAGACCCAGTACTTC.

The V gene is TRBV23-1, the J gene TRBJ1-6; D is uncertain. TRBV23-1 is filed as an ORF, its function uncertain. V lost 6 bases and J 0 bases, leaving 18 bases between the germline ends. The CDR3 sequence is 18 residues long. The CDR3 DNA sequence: TGCGCCAGCAGCCCCCCCCCTGTGGTGGGCTCCTATAATTCACCCCTCCACTTT. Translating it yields CASSPPPVVGSYNSPLHF.

The CDR3 here is CASSPASGVYEQYF. The CDR3 DNA reads TGTGCCAGCAGCCCAGCTAGCGGAGTTTACGAGCAGTACTTC. V usage is TRBV11-2 and J usage is TRBJ2-7; 7 bases match TRBD2. CDR3 length: 14 amino acids. After removal of 5 bases from V and 4 bases from J, the junction contained 8 bases not matched to a gene. From germline, CDR1 is SGHAT and CDR2 FQNNGV.

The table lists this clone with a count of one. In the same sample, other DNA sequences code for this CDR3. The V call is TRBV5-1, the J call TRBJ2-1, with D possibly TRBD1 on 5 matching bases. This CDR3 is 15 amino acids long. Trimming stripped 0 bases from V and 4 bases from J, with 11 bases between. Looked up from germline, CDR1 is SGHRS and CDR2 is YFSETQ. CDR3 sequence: CASSLGQGSYNEQFF. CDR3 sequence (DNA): TGCGCCAGCAGCTTGGGGCAGGGATCGTACAATGAGCAGTTCTTC.

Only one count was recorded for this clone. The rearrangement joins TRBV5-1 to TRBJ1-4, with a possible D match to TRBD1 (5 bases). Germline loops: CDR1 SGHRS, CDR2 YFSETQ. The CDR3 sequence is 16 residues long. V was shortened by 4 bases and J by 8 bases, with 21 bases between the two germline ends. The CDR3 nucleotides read TGCGCCAGCAGCCGGGAGGGGTACGGGAATCGGGAAAAACTGTTTTTT. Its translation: CASSREGYGNREKLFF.

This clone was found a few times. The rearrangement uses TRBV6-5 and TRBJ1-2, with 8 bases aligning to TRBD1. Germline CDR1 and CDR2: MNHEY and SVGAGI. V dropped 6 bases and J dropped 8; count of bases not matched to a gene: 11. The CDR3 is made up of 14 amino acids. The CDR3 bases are TGTGCCAGCAGGACAGGGGACTTAAACCGAGGCTACACCTTC. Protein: CASRTGDLNRGYTF.

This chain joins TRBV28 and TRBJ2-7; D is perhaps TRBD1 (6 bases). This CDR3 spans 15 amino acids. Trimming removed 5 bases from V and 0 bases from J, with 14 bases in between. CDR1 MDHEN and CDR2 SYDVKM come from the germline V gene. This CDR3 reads CASSRPQGFSYEQYF. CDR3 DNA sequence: TGTGCCAGCAGTCGACCACAGGGTTTCTCCTACGAGCAGTACTTC.

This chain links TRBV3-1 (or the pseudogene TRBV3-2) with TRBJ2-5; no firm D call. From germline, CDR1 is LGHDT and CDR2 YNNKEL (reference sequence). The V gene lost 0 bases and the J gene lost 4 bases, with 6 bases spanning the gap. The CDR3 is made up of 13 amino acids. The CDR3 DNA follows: TGTGCCAGCAGCCAAGAGCGCCGAGAGACCCAGTACTTC. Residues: CASSQERRETQYF.

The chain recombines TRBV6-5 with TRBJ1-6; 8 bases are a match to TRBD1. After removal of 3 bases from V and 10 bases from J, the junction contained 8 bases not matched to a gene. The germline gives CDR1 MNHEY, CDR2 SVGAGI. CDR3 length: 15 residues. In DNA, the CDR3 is TGTGCCAGCAGTTATCGATCCGGGACAGGCTCACCCCTCCACTTT. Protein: CASSYRSGTGSPLHF.

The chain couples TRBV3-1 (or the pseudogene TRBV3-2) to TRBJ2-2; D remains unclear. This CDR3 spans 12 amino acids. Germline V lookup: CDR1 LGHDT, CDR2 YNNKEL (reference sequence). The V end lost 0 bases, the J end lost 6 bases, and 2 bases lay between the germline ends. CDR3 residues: CASSQDSGELFF. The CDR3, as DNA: TGTGCCAGCAGCCAAGACTCCGGGGAGCTGTTTTTT.

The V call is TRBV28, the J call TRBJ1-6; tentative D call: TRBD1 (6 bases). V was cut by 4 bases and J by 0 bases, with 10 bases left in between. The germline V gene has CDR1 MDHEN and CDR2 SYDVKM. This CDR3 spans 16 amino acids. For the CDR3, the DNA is TGTGCCAGCAGTTCACCGGACAGCTCCTATAATTCACCCCTCCACTTT. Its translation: CASSSPDSSYNSPLHF.

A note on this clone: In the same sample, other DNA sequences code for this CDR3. The chain's CDR3 is CASSRGLYGYTF. Here the CDR3 DNA reads TGTGCCAGTAGTAGGGGGCTCTATGGCTACACCTTC. The V call is TRBV19, the J call TRBJ1-2; TRBD1 might be the D (6 bases). CDR3 length equals 12 residues. The germline V and J ends were trimmed by 4 bases and 4 bases, with 7 bases remaining between them. Germline V gene lookup returns CDR1 LNHDA and CDR2 SQIVND (reference sequence). Full variable domain (missing parts from reference TRBV19 and TRBJ1-2): DGGITQSPKYLFRKEGQNVTLSCEQNLNHDAMYWYRQDPGQGLRLIYYSQIVNDFQKGDIAEGYSVSREKKESFPLTVTSAQKNPTAFYLCASSRGLYGYTFGSGTRLTVV.

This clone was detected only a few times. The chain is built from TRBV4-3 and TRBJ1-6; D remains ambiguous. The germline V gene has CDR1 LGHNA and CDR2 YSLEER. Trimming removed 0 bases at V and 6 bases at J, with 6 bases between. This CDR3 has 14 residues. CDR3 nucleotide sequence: TGCGCCAGCAGCCAAGAATACGGTAATTCACCCCTCCACTTT. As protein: CASSQEYGNSPLHF.

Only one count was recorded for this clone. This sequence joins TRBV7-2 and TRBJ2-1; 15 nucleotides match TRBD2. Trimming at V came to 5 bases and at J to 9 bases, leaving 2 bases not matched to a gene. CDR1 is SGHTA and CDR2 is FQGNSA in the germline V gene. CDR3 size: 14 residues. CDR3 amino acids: CASSPGLAGGEQFF. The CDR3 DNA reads TGTGCCAGCAGCCCGGGACTAGCGGGGGGTGAGCAGTTCTTC.

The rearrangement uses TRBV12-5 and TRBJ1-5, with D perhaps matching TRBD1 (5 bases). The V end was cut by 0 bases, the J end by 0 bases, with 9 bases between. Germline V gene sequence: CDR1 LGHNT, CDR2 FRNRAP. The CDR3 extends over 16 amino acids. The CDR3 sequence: CASGLVQGGSNQPQHF. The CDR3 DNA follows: TGTGCTAGTGGTTTGGTCCAGGGAGGTAGCAATCAGCCCCAGCATTTT.

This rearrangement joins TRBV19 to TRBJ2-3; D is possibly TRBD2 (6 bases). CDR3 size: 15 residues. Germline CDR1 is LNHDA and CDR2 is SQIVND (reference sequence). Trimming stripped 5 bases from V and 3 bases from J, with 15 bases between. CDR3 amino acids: CASSPGGSGTDTQYF. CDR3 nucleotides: TGTGCCAGTAGTCCCGGAGGTAGCGGTACAGATACGCAGTATTTT. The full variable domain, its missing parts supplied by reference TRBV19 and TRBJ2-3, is DGGITQSPKYLFRKEGQNVTLSCEQNLNHDAMYWYRQDPGQGLRLIYYSQIVNDFQKGDIAEGYSVSREKKESFPLTVTSAQKNPTAFYLCASSPGGSGTDTQYFGPGTRLTVL.

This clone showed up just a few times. The CDR3 DNA reads TGTGCCAGCAGCCAAAGGGCCTGGACACAAGAGACCCAGTACTTC. Its protein is CASSQRAWTQETQYF. This sequence joins TRBV3-1 (or the pseudogene TRBV3-2) and TRBJ2-5, with D perhaps matching TRBD1 (5 bases). V shed 2 bases and J shed 2 bases, with 12 bases lying between them. This CDR3 has 15 residues. CDR1 is LGHDT and CDR2 is YNNKEL in the germline V gene (reference sequence).

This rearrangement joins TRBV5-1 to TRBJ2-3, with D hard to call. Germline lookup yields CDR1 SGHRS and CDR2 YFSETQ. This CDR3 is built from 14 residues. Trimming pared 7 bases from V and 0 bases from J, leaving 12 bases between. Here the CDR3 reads CASALLASTDTQYF. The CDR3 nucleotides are TGCGCCAGCGCTCTCTTGGCTAGCACAGATACGCAGTATTTT.

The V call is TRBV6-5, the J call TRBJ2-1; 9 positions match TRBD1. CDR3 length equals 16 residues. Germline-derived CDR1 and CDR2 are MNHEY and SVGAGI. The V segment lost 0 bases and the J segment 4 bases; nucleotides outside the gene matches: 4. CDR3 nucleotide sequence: TGTGCCAGCAGTTACTCGGGACAGGGCCGATACAATGAGCAGTTCTTC. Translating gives CASSYSGQGRYNEQFF.